These T cell receptor beta chains were read from a single sample in a study of shared clonotypes between healthy human individuals. TCRdb's table, derived via immunoSEQ multiplex PCR, lists solely in-frame clones and lacks some. This table has 950,000 to 1,100,000 clones, about 70% appearing once. Sample: memory CD4+ T cells sorted from blood. Every receptor here comes from a man aged 18 to 30 in good health. The CDR3 runs from the conserved cysteine through the conserved F or W. Each record gives: V gene, clone size, D gene, J gene, CDR3 protein, CDR3 DNA. The D gene is left open where the match is weak. Clone size appears in some rows only: once, few, many, or a class for an expanded clone.

TRBV11-2	-	TRBD2	TRBJ2-5	CASSLVPGRGETQYF	TGTGCCAGCAGCTTAGTGCCAGGGAGGGGAGAGACCCAGTACTTC
TRBV5-1	-	TRBD1	TRBJ2-5	CASRQTGTGEETQYF	TGCGCCAGCAGACAGACAGGGACCGGAGAGGAGACCCAGTACTTC
TRBV5-1	-	-	TRBJ2-3	CASSLGSGVTDTQYF	TGCGCCAGCAGCTTGGGATCGGGAGTAACAGATACGCAGTATTTT
TRBV18	-	TRBD1	TRBJ2-7	CASSPKQGALYEQYF	TGTGCCAGCTCGCCGAAACAGGGGGCCCTCTACGAGCAGTACTTC
TRBV19	-	-	TRBJ1-1	CASSIGGLNTEAFF	TGTGCCAGTAGTATAGGAGGATTGAACACTGAAGCTTTCTTT
TRBV2	-	TRBD2	TRBJ2-7	CASTSGGPYEQYF	TGTGCCAGTACTAGCGGGGGGCCCTACGAGCAGTACTTC
TRBV19	-	-	TRBJ1-4	CASSTGGQKNEKLFF	TGTGCCAGTAGTACCGGGGGGCAGAAAAATGAAAAACTGTTTTTT
TRBV5-1	-	TRBD1	TRBJ2-3	CASSLWDRGAGTDTQYF	TGCGCCAGCAGTCTATGGGACAGGGGGGCCGGTACAGATACGCAGTATTTT
TRBV5-1	-	-	TRBJ2-2	CASSYGVGAPGELFF	TGCGCCAGCAGCTATGGGGTTGGGGCACCCGGGGAGCTGTTTTTT
TRBV9	once	TRBD1	TRBJ2-2	CASNPSAGGSNTGELFF	TGTGCCAGCAATCCGTCCGCAGGGGGATCGAACACCGGGGAGCTGTTTTTT
TRBV28	-	-	TRBJ1-4	CASIKEGDLGEKLFF	TGTGCCAGCATCAAGGAAGGGGACCTCGGTGAAAAACTGTTTTTT
TRBV5-6	-	TRBD2	TRBJ2-3	CASRVGLAGGDTQYF	TGTGCCAGCAGGGTCGGACTAGCGGGAGGCGATACGCAGTATTTT
TRBV30	many	TRBD2	TRBJ2-4	CAWSGTSGSFLGRNIQYF	TGTGCCTGGAGTGGGACTAGCGGGAGTTTCCTCGGTAGAAACATTCAGTACTTC
TRBV11-1	-	-	TRBJ2-4	CASSPGDRAKNIQYF	TGTGCCAGCAGCCCGGGAGACAGGGCCAAAAACATTCAGTACTTC
TRBV5-1	-	-	TRBJ1-4	CASSPVDGGEKLFF	TGCGCCAGCAGCCCGGTGGACGGGGGAGAAAAACTGTTTTTT
TRBV11-2	-	-	TRBJ1-1	CASSLAWGEAFF	TGTGCCAGCAGCTTAGCATGGGGGGAAGCTTTCTTT
TRBV7-8	-	TRBD2	TRBJ2-2	CASSSRTSGNTGELFF	TGTGCCAGCAGCTCAAGGACTAGCGGGAACACCGGGGAGCTGTTTTTT
TRBV6-6	-	-	TRBJ2-3	CASSYRAGQSTDTQYF	TGTGCCAGCAGCTACCGAGCGGGTCAGAGCACAGATACGCAGTATTTT
TRBV18	-	-	TRBJ2-3	CASSPTGRRATDTQYF	TGTGCCAGCTCACCAACAGGGAGGCGGGCCACAGATACGCAGTATTTT
TRBV28	once	TRBD1	TRBJ1-6	CASSLRDRGRSYNSPLHF	TGTGCCAGCAGTTTAAGGGACAGGGGGCGATCCTATAATTCACCCCTCCACTTT
TRBV6-1	-	TRBD2	TRBJ2-7	CASSDLAGPSYEQYF	TGTGCCAGCAGTGATTTAGCGGGCCCCTCCTACGAGCAGTACTTC
TRBV27	few	-	TRBJ1-5	CASSLSGPSLNQPQHF	TGTGCCAGCAGTTTATCCGGGCCATCGCTCAATCAGCCCCAGCATTTT
TRBV6-5	-	-	TRBJ1-2	CASSYPQRGVGYTF	TGTGCCAGCAGTTACCCCCAGCGGGGAGTTGGCTACACCTTC
TRBV9	-	-	TRBJ1-2	CASSVWGWQYGYTF	TGTGCCAGCAGCGTATGGGGTTGGCAATATGGCTACACCTTC
TRBV28	few	TRBD2	TRBJ2-1	CASSSGLAGELGNEQFF	TGTGCCAGCAGTTCTGGACTAGCGGGAGAGTTGGGCAATGAGCAGTTCTTC
TRBV2	-	TRBD2	TRBJ2-7	CASSVGGGYEQYF	TGTGCCAGCAGTGTGGGCGGGGGTTACGAGCAGTACTTC
TRBV30	-	-	TRBJ1-2	CAWFPGVGYGYTF	TGTGCCTGGTTCCCAGGGGTCGGCTATGGCTACACCTTC
TRBV30	-	-	TRBJ1-5	CAWSLREDQPQHF	TGTGCCTGGAGTTTGAGGGAGGATCAGCCCCAGCATTTT
TRBV4-1	-	-	TRBJ1-3	CASSPGSLLFSGNTIYF	TGCGCCAGCAGCCCCGGAAGCTTACTCTTCTCTGGAAACACCATATATTTT
TRBV7-9	-	-	TRBJ2-2	CASSLKNTGELFF	TGTGCCAGCAGCTTAAAGAACACCGGGGAGCTGTTTTTT
TRBV11-2	-	-	TRBJ1-5	CASSSQGNQPQHF	TGTGCCAGCAGCTCGCAGGGCAATCAGCCCCAGCATTTT
TRBV6-5	-	-	TRBJ2-6	CASSYSPQTGANVLTF	TGTGCCAGCAGTTACTCCCCCCAGACTGGGGCCAACGTCCTGACTTTC
TRBV9	-	TRBD1	TRBJ2-7	CASSEMGTAYEQYF	TGTGCCAGCAGCGAAATGGGGACAGCCTACGAGCAGTACTTC
TRBV11-2	once	-	TRBJ1-1	CASSWTDTLNTEAFF	TGTGCCAGCAGCTGGACAGATACACTGAACACTGAAGCTTTCTTT
TRBV29-1	-	-	TRBJ2-1	CSVDLRNEQFF	TGCAGCGTTGATTTGAGAAATGAGCAGTTCTTC
TRBV27	-	-	TRBJ2-5	CASSFGNSETQYF	TGTGCCAGCAGTTTTGGCAATTCGGAGACCCAGTACTTC
TRBV7-2	-	TRBD2	TRBJ2-1	CASSPLAGGYNEQFF	TGTGCCAGCAGCCCGCTAGCGGGAGGCTACAATGAGCAGTTCTTC
TRBV5-1	few	-	TRBJ1-1	CASSLFWGGGTEAFF	TGCGCCAGCAGCTTATTTTGGGGGGGCGGCACTGAAGCTTTCTTT
TRBV6-1	-	TRBD2	TRBJ2-7	CASSDFASGKGEQYF	TGTGCCAGCAGTGATTTCGCTAGCGGGAAAGGCGAGCAGTACTTC
TRBV6-5	-	-	TRBJ1-1	CASRQPPNTEAFF	TGTGCCAGCAGGCAGCCCCCGAACACTGAAGCTTTCTTT
TRBV2	-	-	TRBJ2-3	CASSEAAGFIRYF	TGTGCCAGCAGTGAAGCAGCCGGGTTTATCCGGTATTTT
TRBV2	-	-	TRBJ1-3	CASSLQASSGNTIYF	TGTGCCAGCAGTTTACAGGCCTCCTCTGGAAACACCATATATTTT
TRBV2	-	-	TRBJ1-2	CASSETRGGDGYTF	TGTGCCAGCAGTGAAACCAGGGGCGGGGATGGCTACACCTTC
TRBV5-1	few	-	TRBJ1-4	CASSVDQTSSEKLFF	TGCGCCAGCAGCGTGGACCAGACCTCCTCTGAAAAACTGTTTTTT
TRBV4-2	-	-	TRBJ2-2	CASSQVQPGQNTGELFF	TGTGCCAGCAGCCAAGTCCAGCCGGGACAGAACACCGGGGAGCTGTTTTTT
TRBV29-1	-	-	TRBJ2-7	CSVVGLPTTYEQYF	TGCAGCGTTGTAGGGCTACCAACGACTTACGAGCAGTACTTC